One TCR beta chain is described in this entry. Its specificity is not known. The sequenced fragment ends 3 residues before the CDR3 boundary, so the rest is inferred from the germline J gene. The data derive from a study of T cells in women clearing cervical HPV infection. Some clones are missing from TCRdb's copy, which holds only in-frame ones; the method was immunoSEQ multiplex PCR. Its listing shows about 27,000 clones. Broader study findings: TRBV6-7 relative abundance averaged roughly 0.1% in cases and approximately 0.15% in controls.

In germline, CDR1 is MNHNS, CDR2 SASEGT. The CDR3 sequence is 16 residues long. Trimming shortened V by 3 bases and J by 1 base, and 10 bases separated the two germline ends. The rearrangement joins TRBV6-1 to TRBJ1-6; D not resolved. Specimen: blood buffy coat. The TCR comes from a woman between 18 and 70 years old with a cervical HPV16 infection that either progressed to CIN3+ or cleared (not recorded which). The CDR3 bases that were read are TGTGCCAGCAGTGATTACCGGGGTTCCTATAATTCACCC. Protein: CASSDYRGSYNSP. The full CDR3 reads CASSDYRGSYNSPLHF.